These T cell receptor beta chains were read from a single sample in a study of blood T cell repertoires in COVID-19. TCRdb's table, derived via immunoSEQ multiplex PCR, lists solely in-frame clones and lacks some. The sample has about 50,000 clones, more than 80% seen once. Sequences were obtained from peripheral blood. These receptors came from a man between 60 and 75 years old with acute or convalescent COVID-19. The conserved cysteine and the conserved F or W are not part of the CDR3 here. The size of a clone is reported for some rows only, either as once, few or many, or as a class for expanded clones.

v_gene,j_gene,abundance,CDR3aa
TRBV29-1,TRBJ1-3,.,SVEEQGTGNTIY
TRBV27,TRBJ2-5,once,ASSLSGTSGQETQY
TRBV7-9,TRBJ2-1,.,ASSLTEEYNEQF
TRBV14,TRBJ1-1,.,ASSRTGGGLNTEAF
TRBV5-1,TRBJ1-4,few,ASSSTGGMRKLF
TRBV9,TRBJ2-1,.,ASSEAPGVEQF
TRBV14,TRBJ2-2,.,ASSQHLGSSGRAEELF
TRBV5-1,TRBJ1-1,.,ASSRDSNTEAF
TRBV1,TRBJ1-1,.,TSSLMDRGQWTEAF
TRBV7-7,TRBJ2-3,.,ASSSQLSDTQY
TRBV11-2,TRBJ2-1,.,ASSSPRGGIEQF
TRBV2,TRBJ2-7,.,ASSAPVGLGVSYEQY
TRBV2,TRBJ2-5,.,ASSERRTPNTQY
TRBV10-1,TRBJ2-5,.,ASSEGGLAETQY
TRBV11-2,TRBJ1-4,once,ASSYIGALGEKLF
TRBV5-1,TRBJ2-7,.,ASSPTGGRSYEQY
TRBV3-1/TRBV3-2,TRBJ1-1,.,ASSQRGITEAF
TRBV24-1,TRBJ2-3,once,ATSDSPGTGVADTQY
TRBV6-5,TRBJ2-5,.,ASSHTSGSGKTQY
TRBV4-1,TRBJ2-1,.,ASSLEQRESDEQF
TRBV4-2,TRBJ2-2,.,ASSQDGDYQTNTGELF
TRBV19,TRBJ2-7,medium-sized,ASSSGTGGSYEQY
TRBV9,TRBJ1-3,.,ASSSSGHSGNTIY
TRBV30,TRBJ2-3,.,AWSGLAGASTDTQY
TRBV2,TRBJ1-1,.,ASSGWTDLTMNTEAF